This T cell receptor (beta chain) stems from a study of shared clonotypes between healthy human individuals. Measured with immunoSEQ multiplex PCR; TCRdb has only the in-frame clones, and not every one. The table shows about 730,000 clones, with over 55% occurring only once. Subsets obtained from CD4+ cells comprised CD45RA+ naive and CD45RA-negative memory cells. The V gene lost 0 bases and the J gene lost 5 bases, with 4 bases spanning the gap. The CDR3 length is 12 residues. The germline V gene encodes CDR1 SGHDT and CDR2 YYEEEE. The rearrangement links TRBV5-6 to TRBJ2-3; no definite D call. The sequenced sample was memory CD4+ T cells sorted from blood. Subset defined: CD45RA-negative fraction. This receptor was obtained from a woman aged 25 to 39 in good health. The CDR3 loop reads CASSLGEDTQYF. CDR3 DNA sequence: TGTGCCAGCAGCTTGGGCGAAGATACGCAGTATTTT.